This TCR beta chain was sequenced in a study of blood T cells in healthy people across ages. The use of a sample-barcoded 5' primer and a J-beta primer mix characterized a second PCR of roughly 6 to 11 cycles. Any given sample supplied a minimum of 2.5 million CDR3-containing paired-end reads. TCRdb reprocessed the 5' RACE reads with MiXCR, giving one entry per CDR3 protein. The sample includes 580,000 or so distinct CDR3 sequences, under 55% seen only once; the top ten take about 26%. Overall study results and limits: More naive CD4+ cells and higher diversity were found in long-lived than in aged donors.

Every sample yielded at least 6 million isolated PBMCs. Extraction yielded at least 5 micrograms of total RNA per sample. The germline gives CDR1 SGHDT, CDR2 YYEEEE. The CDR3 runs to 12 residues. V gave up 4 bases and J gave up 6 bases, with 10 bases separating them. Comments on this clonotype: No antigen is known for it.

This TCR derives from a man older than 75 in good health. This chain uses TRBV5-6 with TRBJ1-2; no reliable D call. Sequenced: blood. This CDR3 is CASSIRTHGYTF. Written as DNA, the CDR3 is TGTGCCAGCAGCATTCGGACCCATGGCTACACCTTC. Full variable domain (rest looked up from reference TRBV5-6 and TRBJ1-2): DAGVTQSPTHLIKTRGQQVTLRCSPKSGHDTVSWYQQALGQGPQFIFQYYEEEERQRGNFPDRFSGHQFPNYSSELNVNALLLGDSALYLCASSIRTHGYTFGSGTRLTVV.